The rows below give T cell receptor beta chains drawn from one sample of a study of neurological immune-mediated disorders. TCRdb ran MiXCR on the 5' RACE reads and lists one entry per CDR3 protein. The top ten clones hold roughly 2% of a sample with about 62,000 distinct CDR3 sequences, 3% to 4% of them seen once. The sample consisted of PBMCs. These receptors were obtained from a woman aged 50 to 65 with multiple sclerosis. Both conserved end residues are part of each CDR3. The order of the fields is D gene, clone size, CDR3 length, V gene, J gene, CDR3 protein, CDR3 DNA. The D gene is left open where the match is weak. Clone size is not always given. Where it is, it says once, few, many or a class for expanded clones.

D gene: -
clone size: many
CDR3 length: 14
V gene: TRBV5-1
J gene: TRBJ1-6
CDR3 protein: CASSYREGNSPLHF
CDR3 DNA: TGCGCCAGCAGCTACAGGGAAGGAAATTCACCCCTCCACTTT

D gene: -
clone size: many
CDR3 length: 13
V gene: TRBV29-1
J gene: TRBJ1-4
CDR3 protein: CSVDGQTNEKLFF
CDR3 DNA: TGCAGCGTTGACGGACAGACTAATGAAAAACTGTTTTTT

D gene: -
clone size: few
CDR3 length: 14
V gene: TRBV29-1
J gene: TRBJ1-1
CDR3 protein: CSVTLSGVRTEAFF
CDR3 DNA: TGCAGCGTCACACTGTCAGGGGTAAGAACTGAAGCTTTCTTT

D gene: TRBD1
clone size: many
CDR3 length: 15
V gene: TRBV20-1
J gene: TRBJ1-5
CDR3 protein: CSALADRGNNQPQNF
CDR3 DNA: TGCAGTGCTCTTGCTGACAGGGGTAACAATCAGCCCCAGAATTTT

D gene: -
clone size: many
CDR3 length: 15
V gene: TRBV5-1
J gene: TRBJ2-2
CDR3 protein: CASSSGQTSTGELFF
CDR3 DNA: TGCGCCAGCAGCAGCGGACAGACTTCCACCGGGGAGCTGTTTTTT

D gene: TRBD1
clone size: many
CDR3 length: 14
V gene: TRBV20-1
J gene: TRBJ1-4
CDR3 protein: CSARKGQVREKLFF
CDR3 DNA: TGCAGTGCTAGAAAGGGACAGGTCCGTGAAAAACTGTTTTTT

D gene: -
clone size: many
CDR3 length: 15
V gene: TRBV7-2
J gene: TRBJ2-6
CDR3 protein: CASRSRGPGANVLTF
CDR3 DNA: TGTGCCAGCAGGTCAAGGGGTCCTGGGGCCAACGTCCTGACTTTC

D gene: -
clone size: many
CDR3 length: 15
V gene: TRBV7-3
J gene: TRBJ1-6
CDR3 protein: CASSLYSSNNSPLHF
CDR3 DNA: TGTGCCAGCAGCTTATATTCCAGCAATAATTCACCCCTCCACTTT

D gene: -
clone size: medium-sized
CDR3 length: 14
V gene: TRBV5-1
J gene: TRBJ2-3
CDR3 protein: CASSREGRTDTQYF
CDR3 DNA: TGCGCCAGCAGCAGAGAGGGCCGTACAGATACGCAGTATTTT

D gene: -
clone size: many
CDR3 length: 13
V gene: TRBV12-3/TRBV12-4
J gene: TRBJ2-5
CDR3 protein: CASRMDSQETQYF
CDR3 DNA: TGTGCCAGCAGAATGGACAGCCAAGAGACCCAGTACTTC

D gene: -
clone size: many
CDR3 length: 15
V gene: TRBV5-6
J gene: TRBJ1-2
CDR3 protein: CASSLFSPGDYGYTF
CDR3 DNA: TGTGCCAGCAGCTTGTTTTCCCCAGGGGACTATGGCTACACCTTC

D gene: -
clone size: many
CDR3 length: 18
V gene: TRBV7-3
J gene: TRBJ2-2
CDR3 protein: CASSLMGSWEAISGELFF
CDR3 DNA: TGTGCCAGCAGCCTAATGGGTTCGTGGGAGGCCATATCCGGGGAGCTGTTTTTT

D gene: -
clone size: many
CDR3 length: 15
V gene: TRBV7-2
J gene: TRBJ1-6
CDR3 protein: CASSLAARERTPLHF
CDR3 DNA: TGTGCCAGCAGCTTAGCCGCCAGGGAGAGGACACCCCTCCACTTT

D gene: TRBD2
clone size: many
CDR3 length: 14
V gene: TRBV9
J gene: TRBJ2-5
CDR3 protein: CASGPTSGQETQYF
CDR3 DNA: TGTGCCAGCGGCCCGACTAGCGGCCAAGAGACCCAGTACTTC

D gene: -
clone size: many
CDR3 length: 13
V gene: TRBV5-6
J gene: TRBJ1-2
CDR3 protein: CASSFSGVGGYTF
CDR3 DNA: TGTGCCAGCAGCTTTTCCGGGGTTGGAGGCTACACCTTC

D gene: TRBD1
clone size: many
CDR3 length: 16
V gene: TRBV15
J gene: TRBJ1-5
CDR3 protein: CATSRGGTALHQPQNF
CDR3 DNA: TGTGCCACCAGCAGAGGAGGGACAGCCCTTCATCAGCCCCAGAATTTT

D gene: -
clone size: medium-sized
CDR3 length: 15
V gene: TRBV9
J gene: TRBJ2-3
CDR3 protein: CASSVTVGTPDTQYF
CDR3 DNA: TGTGCCAGCAGCGTAACGGTGGGGACACCAGATACGCAGTATTTT

D gene: -
clone size: many
CDR3 length: 13
V gene: TRBV20-1
J gene: TRBJ2-5
CDR3 protein: CSARIGLQETQYF
CDR3 DNA: TGCAGTGCTAGAATAGGTCTCCAAGAGACCCAGTACTTC

D gene: -
clone size: many
CDR3 length: 13
V gene: TRBV2
J gene: TRBJ2-7
CDR3 protein: CASAVSIVTEQYF
CDR3 DNA: TGTGCCAGCGCAGTATCGATCGTGACCGAGCAGTACTTC

D gene: TRBD2
clone size: many
CDR3 length: 16
V gene: TRBV20-1
J gene: TRBJ2-5
CDR3 protein: CSARDYERGYQETQYF
CDR3 DNA: TGCAGTGCTAGAGATTATGAGCGGGGCTACCAAGAGACCCAGTACTTC

D gene: -
clone size: many
CDR3 length: 14
V gene: TRBV28
J gene: TRBJ2-4
CDR3 protein: CASSPGDTKNIQYF
CDR3 DNA: TGTGCCAGCAGCCCTGGGGACACCAAAAACATTCAGTACTTC

D gene: TRBD1
clone size: -
CDR3 length: 15
V gene: TRBV2
J gene: TRBJ2-1
CDR3 protein: CASLLPGQGYNEQFF
CDR3 DNA: TGTGCCAGCCTATTGCCGGGACAGGGGTACAATGAGCAGTTCTTC

D gene: -
clone size: many
CDR3 length: 12
V gene: TRBV7-9
J gene: TRBJ2-3
CDR3 protein: CASTSPEDTQYF
CDR3 DNA: TGTGCCAGCACTAGCCCGGAAGATACGCAGTATTTT

D gene: -
clone size: many
CDR3 length: 15
V gene: TRBV10-3
J gene: TRBJ2-2
CDR3 protein: CAINFRDAATGELFF
CDR3 DNA: TGTGCCATCAACTTCCGGGACGCCGCCACCGGGGAGCTGTTTTTT

D gene: -
clone size: -
CDR3 length: 14
V gene: TRBV7-7
J gene: TRBJ2-3
CDR3 protein: CASSLGFEADTQYF
CDR3 DNA: TGTGCTAGCAGCTTAGGGTTTGAAGCAGATACGCAGTATTTT

D gene: TRBD1
clone size: many
CDR3 length: 14
V gene: TRBV18
J gene: TRBJ1-2
CDR3 protein: CASSPKDRGSGYTF
CDR3 DNA: TGTGCCAGCTCACCGAAGGACAGGGGAAGTGGCTACACCTTC

D gene: TRBD2
clone size: many
CDR3 length: 16
V gene: TRBV5-1
J gene: TRBJ2-3
CDR3 protein: CASSAGLAGATDTQYF
CDR3 DNA: TGCGCCAGCAGCGCGGGACTAGCGGGAGCGACAGATACGCAGTATTTT

D gene: -
clone size: -
CDR3 length: 17
V gene: TRBV15
J gene: TRBJ1-2
CDR3 protein: CATSRGTGSTLVYGYTF
CDR3 DNA: TGTGCCACCAGCAGAGGAACAGGGAGCACGCTTGTCTATGGCTACACCTTC

D gene: -
clone size: few
CDR3 length: 15
V gene: TRBV6-6
J gene: TRBJ1-2
CDR3 protein: CASSYGQGVHYGYTF
CDR3 DNA: TGTGCCAGCAGTTACGGGCAGGGTGTTCACTATGGCTACACCTTC

D gene: -
clone size: many
CDR3 length: 15
V gene: TRBV7-2
J gene: TRBJ2-5
CDR3 protein: CASSLDRGESKTQYF
CDR3 DNA: TGTGCCAGCAGCTTAGATCGGGGAGAGAGTAAGACCCAGTACTTC

D gene: TRBD1
clone size: many
CDR3 length: 14
V gene: TRBV18
J gene: TRBJ1-4
CDR3 protein: CASSRGQGDEKLFF
CDR3 DNA: TGTGCCAGCTCAAGGGGACAGGGAGATGAAAAACTGTTTTTT

D gene: -
clone size: many
CDR3 length: 16
V gene: TRBV5-1
J gene: TRBJ2-6
CDR3 protein: CASSSQQGSGANVLTF
CDR3 DNA: TGCGCCAGCAGCTCGCAACAGGGCTCTGGGGCCAACGTCCTGACTTTC

D gene: TRBD2
clone size: many
CDR3 length: 15
V gene: TRBV29-1
J gene: TRBJ2-5
CDR3 protein: CSVSGTSGPQETQYF
CDR3 DNA: TGCAGCGTATCCGGGACTAGCGGACCTCAAGAGACCCAGTACTTC

D gene: -
clone size: few
CDR3 length: 13
V gene: TRBV20-1
J gene: TRBJ2-3
CDR3 protein: CSASGRETDTQYF
CDR3 DNA: TGCAGTGCTAGTGGGCGGGAAACAGATACGCAGTATTTT

D gene: -
clone size: many
CDR3 length: 13
V gene: TRBV12-3/TRBV12-4
J gene: TRBJ2-5
CDR3 protein: CASSLELGQTQYF
CDR3 DNA: TGTGCCAGCAGTTTGGAGCTGGGACAGACCCAGTACTTC

D gene: -
clone size: many
CDR3 length: 11
V gene: TRBV7-6
J gene: TRBJ2-7
CDR3 protein: CASGFSYEQYF
CDR3 DNA: TGTGCCAGTGGCTTTTCCTACGAGCAGTACTTC